The rows below give T cell receptor beta chains drawn from one sample of a study of blood T cell repertoires in COVID-19. TCRdb's copy holds only in-frame clones and misses some; the assay was immunoSEQ multiplex PCR. The sample has fewer than 300,000 clones; around four fifths are singletons. Input material: peripheral blood. The receptors stem from an elderly man with acute or convalescent COVID-19. Both conserved end residues are part of each CDR3. The D gene is left open where the match is weak. The listing skips clone size in some rows; elsewhere it reads once, few, many or a size class.

clone_size,v_call,d_call,j_call,cdr3_aa,cdr3_nt
.,TRBV30,.,TRBJ2-7,CAWSVLEGFYEQYF,TGTGCCTGGAGTGTCTTAGAGGGTTTCTACGAGCAGTACTTC
.,TRBV27,TRBD2,TRBJ2-4,CASSLSLAGGAKNIQYF,TGTGCCAGCAGTTTAAGTCTAGCGGGAGGGGCCAAAAACATTCAGTACTTC
.,TRBV28,TRBD1,TRBJ1-2,CASRRTGRIGYTF,TGTGCCAGCAGAAGGACAGGGAGAATCGGCTACACCTTC
.,TRBV11-2,.,TRBJ1-1,CASSTTGLVGTEAFF,TGTGCCAGCAGCACTACAGGGCTAGTAGGGACTGAAGCTTTCTTT
.,TRBV5-4,TRBD2,TRBJ2-2,CASSWGGTSGRIGELFF,TGTGCCAGCAGCTGGGGGGGGACTAGCGGGCGGATCGGGGAGCTGTTTTTT
.,TRBV5-6,.,TRBJ1-2,CASSLRTSIFYGYTF,TGTGCCAGCAGCTTGAGGACTTCGATCTTCTATGGCTACACCTTC
.,TRBV18,.,TRBJ2-7,CASSPLAREAEQYF,TGTGCCAGCTCACCACTGGCCCGTGAGGCCGAGCAGTACTTC
.,TRBV3-1/TRBV3-2,.,TRBJ2-5,CASSQGMTVLVETQYF,TGTGCCAGCAGCCAAGGGATGACAGTGTTGGTAGAGACCCAGTACTTC
.,TRBV28,.,TRBJ1-6,CASTASGRSPLHF,TGTGCCAGCACGGCTAGCGGGCGGTCACCCCTCCACTTT
.,TRBV2,.,TRBJ2-6,CASSENSGANVLTF,TGTGCCAGCAGCGAGAACTCTGGGGCCAACGTCCTGACTTTC
.,TRBV5-8,.,TRBJ2-7,CASSLGVGGTYEQYF,TGTGCCAGCAGCTTGGGGGTTGGGGGGACCTACGAGCAGTACTTC
.,TRBV6-5,.,TRBJ2-7,CASARQRSGEQYF,TGTGCCAGCGCACGGCAGCGGTCGGGCGAGCAGTACTTC
.,TRBV28,.,TRBJ2-7,CASSLSGTGVYEQYF,TGTGCCAGCAGTCTAAGCGGGACAGGAGTCTACGAGCAGTACTTC
once,TRBV5-5,TRBD1,TRBJ1-3,CASSHRDSSGNTIYF,TGTGCCAGCAGCCATCGGGACAGCTCTGGAAACACCATATATTTT
.,TRBV11-2,TRBD2,TRBJ2-7,CASSLVPVAGPYEQYF,TGTGCCAGCAGCTTAGTCCCCGTAGCGGGACCCTACGAGCAGTACTTC
many,TRBV3-1/TRBV3-2,.,TRBJ1-2,CASSQWQGNYGYTF,TGTGCCAGCAGCCAATGGCAGGGGAACTATGGCTACACCTTC
.,TRBV11-2,TRBD2,TRBJ2-1,CASSLKSGDYNEQFF,TGTGCCAGCAGCTTAAAAAGCGGGGACTACAATGAGCAGTTCTTC
.,TRBV9,.,TRBJ2-1,CASSQGAANLVPEQFF,TGTGCCAGCTCCCAAGGGGCGGCAAATCTAGTTCCCGAGCAGTTCTTC
.,TRBV9,.,TRBJ2-3,CASSAGVGEDTQYF,TGTGCCAGCAGCGCGGGGGTGGGCGAGGATACGCAGTATTTT
once,TRBV7-9,TRBD1,TRBJ2-5,CASSIEQGSETQYF,TGTGCCAGCAGCATCGAACAGGGGTCAGAGACCCAGTACTTC
.,TRBV19,.,TRBJ2-2,CASSNGQTGELFF,TGTGCCAGTAGTAATGGTCAGACCGGGGAGCTGTTTTTT
few,TRBV11-2,TRBD1,TRBJ2-2,CASSWTGRTGELFF,TGTGCCAGCAGTTGGACAGGCCGCACCGGGGAGCTGTTTTTT
.,TRBV29-1,TRBD1,TRBJ1-5,CSVLTGASNQPQHF,TGCAGCGTACTTACAGGGGCTAGCAATCAGCCCCAGCATTTT
.,TRBV27,.,TRBJ2-7,CASSLRPAKTAGPYEQYF,TGTGCCAGCAGTTTAAGGCCAGCAAAAACAGCAGGGCCCTACGAGCAGTACTTC
.,TRBV3-1/TRBV3-2,TRBD2,TRBJ2-3,CASSRQAGVVDTQYF,TGTGCCAGCAGCCGACAAGCGGGAGTCGTAGATACGCAGTATTTT
.,TRBV7-3,.,TRBJ1-3,CASSPTASGNTIYF,TGTGCCAGCAGTCCAACAGCCTCTGGAAACACCATATATTTT
.,TRBV5-1,TRBD1,TRBJ1-1,CASSLDNRGGAEAFF,TGCGCCAGCAGCTTGGACAACAGGGGGGGTGCTGAAGCTTTCTTT
once,TRBV6-4,.,TRBJ1-1,CASSRTVEAEAFF,TGTGCCAGCAGCCGGACGGTGGAGGCTGAAGCTTTCTTT
.,TRBV27,TRBD1,TRBJ1-5,CASSLGTGGGKPQHF,TGTGCCAGCAGTTTGGGGACAGGGGGCGGGAAGCCCCAGCATTTT
.,TRBV7-2,.,TRBJ2-5,CASRLIGTSYQETQYF,TGTGCCAGCAGACTCATCGGGACATCGTACCAAGAGACCCAGTACTTC
.,TRBV11-2,.,TRBJ2-5,CASSLQRSAETQYF,TGTGCCAGCAGCTTACAGCGATCCGCGGAGACCCAGTACTTC
.,TRBV19,TRBD1,TRBJ2-5,CASRGRGLWETQYF,TGTGCCAGTAGGGGCAGGGGGCTGTGGGAGACCCAGTACTTC
.,TRBV11-2,TRBD1,TRBJ1-1,CASSLGAGGYEAFF,TGTGCCAGCAGCTTAGGAGCAGGGGGCTATGAAGCTTTCTTT
.,TRBV2,.,TRBJ2-2,CASLELRPGELFF,TGTGCCAGCCTTGAGTTGCGCCCCGGGGAGCTGTTTTTT
.,TRBV19,TRBD1,TRBJ2-3,CASSINLSGQGADTQYF,TGTGCCAGTAGTATCAATCTTAGTGGACAGGGGGCAGATACGCAGTATTTT
.,TRBV30,TRBD1,TRBJ2-1,CAWSFGPGQGMWNEQFF,TGTGCCTGGAGTTTCGGGCCGGGACAGGGGATGTGGAATGAGCAGTTCTTC
.,TRBV6-5,TRBD2,TRBJ2-3,CASSYAGGRADTQYF,TGTGCCAGCAGTTACGCGGGAGGGCGCGCAGATACGCAGTATTTT
.,TRBV5-1,.,TRBJ2-5,CASSLGVLGGGQETQYF,TGCGCCAGCAGCTTGGGGGTCCTGGGAGGGGGCCAAGAGACCCAGTACTTC
.,TRBV29-1,.,TRBJ1-1,CSAEEFGSTEAFF,TGCAGCGCCGAAGAGTTTGGGAGCACTGAAGCTTTCTTT
.,TRBV5-4,TRBD1,TRBJ2-5,CASGNRDRVGQETQYF,TGTGCCAGCGGAAACCGGGACAGGGTGGGCCAAGAGACCCAGTACTTC
.,TRBV18,TRBD1,TRBJ2-1,CASSPTPPGQGARNEQFF,TGTGCCAGCTCACCAACCCCCCCGGGGCAGGGGGCAAGGAATGAGCAGTTCTTC
.,TRBV24-1,TRBD2,TRBJ2-3,CATSDVLAGPGRSTDTQYF,TGTGCCACCAGTGATGTCCTAGCGGGACCCGGGCGTAGCACAGATACGCAGTATTTT
.,TRBV2,TRBD2,TRBJ2-7,CASRTSGLSYEQYF,TGTGCCAGCAGGACTAGCGGGCTCTCCTACGAGCAGTACTTC
.,TRBV6-1,.,TRBJ1-2,CASSEIGKDINYGYTF,TGTGCCAGCAGTGAAATCGGGAAGGATATTAACTATGGCTACACCTTC
.,TRBV6-5,TRBD2,TRBJ2-7,CASSRTSGGTYEQYF,TGTGCCAGCAGCCGAACTAGCGGGGGCACCTACGAGCAGTACTTC
.,TRBV28,TRBD1,TRBJ2-7,CASSSRQGATGNEQYF,TGTGCCAGCAGTTCACGACAGGGGGCGACGGGGAACGAGCAGTACTTC
few,TRBV19,TRBD2,TRBJ2-1,CASSRLAGEPYNEQFF,TGTGCCAGTAGTAGATTAGCGGGAGAACCCTACAATGAGCAGTTCTTC
.,TRBV5-6,TRBD1,TRBJ1-2,CASSLGGQGYYGYTF,TGTGCCAGCAGCTTGGGGGGACAGGGATACTATGGCTACACCTTC
medium-sized,TRBV5-1,.,TRBJ1-6,CASSRRQPDGSYNSPLHF,TGCGCCAGCAGCAGGAGACAGCCAGATGGGTCCTATAATTCACCCCTCCACTTT
.,TRBV2,.,TRBJ2-7,CASTLSYEQYF,TGTGCCAGCACCCTGTCCTACGAGCAGTACTTC